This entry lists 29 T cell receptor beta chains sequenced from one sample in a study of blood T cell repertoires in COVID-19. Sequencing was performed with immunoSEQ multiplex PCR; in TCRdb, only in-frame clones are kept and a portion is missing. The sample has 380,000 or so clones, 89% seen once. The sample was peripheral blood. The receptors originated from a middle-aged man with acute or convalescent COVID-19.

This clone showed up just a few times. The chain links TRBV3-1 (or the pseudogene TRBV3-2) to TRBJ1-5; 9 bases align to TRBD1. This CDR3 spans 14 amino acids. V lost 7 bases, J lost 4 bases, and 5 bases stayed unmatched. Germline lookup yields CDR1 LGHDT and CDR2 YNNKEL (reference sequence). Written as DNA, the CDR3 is TGTGCCAGCACAAACAGGGGGCAGAATCAGCCCCAGCATTTT. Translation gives CASTNRGQNQPQHF.

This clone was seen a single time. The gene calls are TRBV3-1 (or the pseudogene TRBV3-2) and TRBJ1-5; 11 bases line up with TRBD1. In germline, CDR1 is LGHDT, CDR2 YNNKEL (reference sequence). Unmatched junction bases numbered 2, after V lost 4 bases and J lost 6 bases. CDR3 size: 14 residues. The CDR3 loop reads CASSPGTGGQPQHF. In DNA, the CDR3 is TGTGCCAGCAGCCCGGGGACAGGGGGTCAGCCCCAGCATTTT.

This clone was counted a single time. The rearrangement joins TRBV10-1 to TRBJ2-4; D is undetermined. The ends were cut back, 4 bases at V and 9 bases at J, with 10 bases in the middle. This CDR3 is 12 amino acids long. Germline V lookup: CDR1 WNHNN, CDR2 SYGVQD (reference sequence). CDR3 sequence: CASSAGSRIQYF. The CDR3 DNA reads TGCGCCAGCAGTGCGGGTTCTCGCATTCAGTACTTC.

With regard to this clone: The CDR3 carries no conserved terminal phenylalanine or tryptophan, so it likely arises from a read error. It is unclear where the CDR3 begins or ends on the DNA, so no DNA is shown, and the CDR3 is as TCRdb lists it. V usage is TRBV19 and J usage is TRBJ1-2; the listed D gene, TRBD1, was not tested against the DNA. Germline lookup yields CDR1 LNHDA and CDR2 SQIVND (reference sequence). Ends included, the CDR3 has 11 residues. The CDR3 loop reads CASSIPPAGGG.

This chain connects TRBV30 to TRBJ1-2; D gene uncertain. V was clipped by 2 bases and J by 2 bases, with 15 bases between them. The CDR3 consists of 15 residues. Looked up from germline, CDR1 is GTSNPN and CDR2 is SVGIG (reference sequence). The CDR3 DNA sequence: TGTGCCTGGAGTCCCCCATGGGCAGAAAACTATGGCTACACCTTC. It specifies CAWSPPWAENYGYTF.

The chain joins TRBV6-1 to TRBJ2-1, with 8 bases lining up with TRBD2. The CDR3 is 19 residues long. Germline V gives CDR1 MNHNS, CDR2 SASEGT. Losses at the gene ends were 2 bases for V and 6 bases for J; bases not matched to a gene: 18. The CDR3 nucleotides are TGTGCCAGCAGTGAAATGGGACCCGGTGGGGCGGGAGGTTTCAATGAGCAGTTCTTC. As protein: CASSEMGPGGAGGFNEQFF.

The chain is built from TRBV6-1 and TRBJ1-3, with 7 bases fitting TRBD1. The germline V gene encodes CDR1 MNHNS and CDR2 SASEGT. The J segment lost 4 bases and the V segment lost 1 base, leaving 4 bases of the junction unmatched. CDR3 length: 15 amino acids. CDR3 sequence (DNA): TGTGCCAGCAGTGAAGAGGCAGGGGGAGGAAACACCATATATTTT. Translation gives CASSEEAGGGNTIYF.

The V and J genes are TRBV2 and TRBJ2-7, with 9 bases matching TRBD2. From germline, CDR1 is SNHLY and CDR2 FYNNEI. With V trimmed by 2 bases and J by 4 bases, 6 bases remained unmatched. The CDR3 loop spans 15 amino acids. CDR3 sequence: CASSELAGGLYEQYF. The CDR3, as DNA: TGTGCCAGCAGTGAACTTGCGGGAGGGCTGTACGAGCAGTACTTC.

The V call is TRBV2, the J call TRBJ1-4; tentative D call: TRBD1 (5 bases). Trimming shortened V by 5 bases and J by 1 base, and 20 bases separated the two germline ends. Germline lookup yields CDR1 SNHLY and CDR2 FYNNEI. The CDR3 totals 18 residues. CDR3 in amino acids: CASSSPQGVVVTNEKLFF. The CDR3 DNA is TGTGCCAGCAGTTCGCCCCAGGGCGTCGTGGTAACTAATGAAAAACTGTTTTTT.

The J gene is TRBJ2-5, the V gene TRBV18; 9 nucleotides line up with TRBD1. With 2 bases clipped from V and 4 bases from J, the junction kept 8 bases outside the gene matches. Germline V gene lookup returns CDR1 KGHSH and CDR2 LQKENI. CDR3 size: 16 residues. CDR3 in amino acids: CASSPASGTGRETQYF. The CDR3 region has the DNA TGTGCCAGCTCACCAGCTTCCGGGACAGGGAGAGAGACCCAGTACTTC.

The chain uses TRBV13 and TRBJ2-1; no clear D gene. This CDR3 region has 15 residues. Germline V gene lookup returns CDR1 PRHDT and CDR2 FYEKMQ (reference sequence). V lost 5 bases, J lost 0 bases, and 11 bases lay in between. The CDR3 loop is CASSTALSSYNEQFF. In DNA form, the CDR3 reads TGTGCCAGCAGCACCGCCCTCAGCTCCTACAATGAGCAGTTCTTC.

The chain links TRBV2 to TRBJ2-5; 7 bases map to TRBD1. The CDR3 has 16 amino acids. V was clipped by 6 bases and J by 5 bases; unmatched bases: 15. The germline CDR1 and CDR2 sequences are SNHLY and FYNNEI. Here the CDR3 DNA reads TGTGCCAGCAGAAAAAGCGGACAGGCGACCTCGGAGACCCAGTACTTC. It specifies CASRKSGQATSETQYF.

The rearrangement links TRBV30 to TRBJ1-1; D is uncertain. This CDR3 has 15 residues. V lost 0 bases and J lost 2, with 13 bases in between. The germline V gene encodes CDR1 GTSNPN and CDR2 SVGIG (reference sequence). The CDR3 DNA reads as TGTGCCTGGAGTGTATATTGGGGAGGCAACACTGAAGCTTTCTTT. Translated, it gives CAWSVYWGGNTEAFF. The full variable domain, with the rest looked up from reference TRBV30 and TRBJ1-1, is SQTIHQWPATLVQPVGSPLSLECTVEGTSNPNLYWYRQAAGRGLQLLFYSVGIGQISSEVPQNLSASRPQDRQFILSSKKLLLSDSGFYLCAWSVYWGGNTEAFFGQGTRLTVV.

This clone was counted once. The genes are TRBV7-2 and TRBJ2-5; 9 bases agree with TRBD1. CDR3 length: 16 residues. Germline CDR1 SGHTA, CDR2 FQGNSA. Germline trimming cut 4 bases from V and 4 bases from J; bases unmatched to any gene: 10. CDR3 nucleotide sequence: TGTGCCAGCAGCTCCGGGACAGGGACCCGGGGAGAGACCCAGTACTTC. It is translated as CASSSGTGTRGETQYF. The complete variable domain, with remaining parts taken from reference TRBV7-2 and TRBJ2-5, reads GAGVSQSPSNKVTEKGKDVELRCDPISGHTALYWYRQSLGQGLEFLIYFQGNSAPDKSGLPSDRFSAERTGGSVSTLTIQRTQQEDSAVYLCASSSGTGTRGETQYFGPGTRLLVL.

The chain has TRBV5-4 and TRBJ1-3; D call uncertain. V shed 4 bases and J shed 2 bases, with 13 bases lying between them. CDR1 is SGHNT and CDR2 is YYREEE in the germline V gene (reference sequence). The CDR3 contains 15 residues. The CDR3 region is CASSTRPAAGNTIYF. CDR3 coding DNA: TGTGCCAGCAGCACGCGGCCAGCAGCTGGAAACACCATATATTTT.

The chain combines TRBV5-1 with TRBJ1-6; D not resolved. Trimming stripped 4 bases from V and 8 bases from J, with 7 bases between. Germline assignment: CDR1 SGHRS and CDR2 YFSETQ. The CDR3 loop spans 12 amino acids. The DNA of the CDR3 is TGCGCCAGCAGCGGTACAGATTCACCCCTCCACTTT. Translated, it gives CASSGTDSPLHF.

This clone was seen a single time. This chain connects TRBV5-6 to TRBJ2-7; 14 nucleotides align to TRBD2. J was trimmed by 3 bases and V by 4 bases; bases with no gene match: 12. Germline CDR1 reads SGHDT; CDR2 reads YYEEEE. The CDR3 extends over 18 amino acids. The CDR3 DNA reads TGTGCCAGCAGCGCGACTAGCGGGAGGGCCATCATTCTCTACGAGCAGTACTTC. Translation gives CASSATSGRAIILYEQYF.

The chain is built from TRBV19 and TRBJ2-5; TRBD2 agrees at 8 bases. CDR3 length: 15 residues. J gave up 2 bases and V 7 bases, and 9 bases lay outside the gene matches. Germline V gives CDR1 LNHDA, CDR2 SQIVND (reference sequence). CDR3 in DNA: TGTGCCAGTACCGGGGGGGGACGGCAACAAGAGACCCAGTACTTC. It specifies CASTGGGRQQETQYF.

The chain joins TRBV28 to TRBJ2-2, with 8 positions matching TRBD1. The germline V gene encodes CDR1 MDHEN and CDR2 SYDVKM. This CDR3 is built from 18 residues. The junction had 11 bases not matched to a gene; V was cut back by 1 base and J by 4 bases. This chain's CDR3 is CASSLLWGGQGGTGELFF. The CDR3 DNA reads TGTGCCAGCAGTTTATTGTGGGGTGGACAGGGAGGCACCGGGGAGCTGTTTTTT.

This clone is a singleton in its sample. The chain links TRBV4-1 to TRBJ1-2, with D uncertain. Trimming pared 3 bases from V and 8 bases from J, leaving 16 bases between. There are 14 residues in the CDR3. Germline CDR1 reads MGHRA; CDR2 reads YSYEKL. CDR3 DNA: TGCGCCAGCAGCCAGAGCGGTAGGCAATACGGCTACACCTTC. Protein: CASSQSGRQYGYTF.

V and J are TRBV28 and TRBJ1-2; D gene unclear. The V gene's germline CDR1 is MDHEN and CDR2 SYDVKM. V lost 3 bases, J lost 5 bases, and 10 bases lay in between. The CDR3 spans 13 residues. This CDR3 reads CASSFQAAYGYTF. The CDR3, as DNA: TGTGCCAGCAGTTTTCAGGCTGCTTATGGCTACACCTTC.

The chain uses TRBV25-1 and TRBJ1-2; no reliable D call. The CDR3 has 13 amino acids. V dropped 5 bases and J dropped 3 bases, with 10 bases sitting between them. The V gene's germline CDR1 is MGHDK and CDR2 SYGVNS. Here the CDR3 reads CASSKSTYYGYTF. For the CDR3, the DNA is TGTGCCAGCAGTAAGAGCACTTACTATGGCTACACCTTC.

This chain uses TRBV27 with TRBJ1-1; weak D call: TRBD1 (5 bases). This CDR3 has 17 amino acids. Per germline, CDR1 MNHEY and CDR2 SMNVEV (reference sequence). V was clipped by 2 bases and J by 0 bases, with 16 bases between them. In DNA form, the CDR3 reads TGTGCCAGCAGTTTAGTAATTCGTACAGGACTGAACACTGAAGCTTTCTTT. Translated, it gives CASSLVIRTGLNTEAFF.

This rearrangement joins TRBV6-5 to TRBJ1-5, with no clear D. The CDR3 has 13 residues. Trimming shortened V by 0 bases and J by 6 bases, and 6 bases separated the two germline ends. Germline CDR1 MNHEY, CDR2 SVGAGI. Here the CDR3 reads CASSYSFGQPQHF. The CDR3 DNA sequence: TGTGCCAGCAGTTACTCCTTCGGTCAGCCCCAGCATTTT.

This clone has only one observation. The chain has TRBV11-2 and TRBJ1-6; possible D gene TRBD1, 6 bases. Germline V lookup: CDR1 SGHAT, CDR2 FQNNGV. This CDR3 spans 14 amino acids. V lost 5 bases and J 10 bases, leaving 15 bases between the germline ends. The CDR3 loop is CASSQENRASPLHF. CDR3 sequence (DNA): TGTGCCAGCAGCCAAGAAAACAGGGCGTCACCCCTCCACTTT.

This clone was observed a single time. In DNA form, the CDR3 reads TGTGCCAGCAGCTTCGGACAGATTAATGAAAAACTGTTTTTT. Translating it yields CASSFGQINEKLFF. The rearrangement uses TRBV11-2 and TRBJ1-4; D possibly corresponds to TRBD1 (6 bases). V was cut by 3 bases and J by 4 bases, with 9 bases left in between. Germline loops: CDR1 SGHAT, CDR2 FQNNGV. The CDR3 has 14 residues.

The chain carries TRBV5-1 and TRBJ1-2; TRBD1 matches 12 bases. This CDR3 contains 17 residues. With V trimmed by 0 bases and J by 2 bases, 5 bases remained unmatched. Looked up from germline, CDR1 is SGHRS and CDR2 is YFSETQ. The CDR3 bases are TGCGCCAGCAGCTTGGTGGGGACAGGGGGCCCAAACTATGGCTACACCTTC. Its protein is CASSLVGTGGPNYGYTF.

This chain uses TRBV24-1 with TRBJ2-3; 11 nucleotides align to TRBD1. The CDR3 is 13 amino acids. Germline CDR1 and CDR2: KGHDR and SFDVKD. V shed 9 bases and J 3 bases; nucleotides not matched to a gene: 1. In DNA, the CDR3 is TGTGCCACCGGGACAGGGGGAACAGATACGCAGTATTTT. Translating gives CATGTGGTDTQYF.

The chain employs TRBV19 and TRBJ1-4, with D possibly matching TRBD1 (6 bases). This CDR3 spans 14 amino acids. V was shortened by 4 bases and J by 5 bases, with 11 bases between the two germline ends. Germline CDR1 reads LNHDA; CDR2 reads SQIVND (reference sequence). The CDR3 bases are TGTGCCAGTAGTACCGGGGGGCAGAATGAAAAACTGTTTTTT. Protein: CASSTGGQNEKLFF.